Listed below are T cell receptor beta chains from one sample, sequenced in a study of cytomegalovirus exposure and HLA in healthy donors. Profiling relied on immunoSEQ multiplex PCR, and the TCRdb table lists in-frame clones only, not all of them. Of 85,000 to 100,000 clones in the sample, under 80% were seen once. Sequencing was done on a sample of PBMCs. All receptors derive from a human donor in good health. The CDR3 runs from the conserved cysteine through the conserved F or W. The D gene is left open where the match is weak. Size values are once, few and many counts, or a class for expanded clones, and some rows have none.

CDR3: CSVGRAGGTGELFF; DNA: TGCAGCGTTGGACGGGCGGGAGGGACCGGGGAGCTGTTTTTT; length: 14; V: TRBV29-1; J: TRBJ2-2; D: TRBD2; size: NA
CDR3: CATWSSGTYEQYF; DNA: TGTGCCACCTGGAGTAGCGGGACCTACGAGCAGTACTTC; length: 13; V: TRBV5-6; J: TRBJ2-7; D: TRBD2; size: NA
CDR3: CSVERFAGGADTQYF; DNA: TGCAGCGTTGAAAGGTTTGCGGGAGGGGCAGATACGCAGTATTTT; length: 15; V: TRBV29-1; J: TRBJ2-3; D: TRBD2; size: NA
CDR3: CASKTSGGNTGELFF; DNA: TGTGCCAGTAAAACTAGCGGAGGTAACACCGGGGAGCTGTTTTTT; length: 15; V: TRBV19; J: TRBJ2-2; D: TRBD2; size: NA
CDR3: CASSPVSGGTGELFF; DNA: TGTGCCAGTAGTCCCGTATCGGGAGGCACCGGGGAGCTGTTTTTT; length: 15; V: TRBV19; J: TRBJ2-2; D: TRBD2; size: few
CDR3: CASSARDYEQYF; DNA: TGTGCCAGCAGCGCCAGGGACTACGAGCAGTACTTC; length: 12; V: TRBV7-2; J: TRBJ2-7; D: NA; size: few
CDR3: CASSQARDFSYEQYF; DNA: TGCGCCAGCAGCCAAGCCAGGGACTTCTCTTACGAGCAGTACTTC; length: 15; V: TRBV4-3; J: TRBJ2-7; D: NA; size: NA
CDR3: CASNSDTGGLKNIQYF; DNA: TGTGCCAGCAACTCCGATACGGGAGGCCTCAAAAACATTCAGTACTTC; length: 16; V: TRBV9; J: TRBJ2-4; D: TRBD2; size: NA
CDR3: CASSSSDRSNTEAFF; DNA: TGTGCCAGCAGCTCATCCGACAGGTCGAACACTGAAGCTTTCTTT; length: 15; V: TRBV11-2; J: TRBJ1-1; D: NA; size: few
CDR3: CASSLSSRETGELFF; DNA: TGTGCCAGCAGCTTGTCGTCTCGGGAAACCGGGGAGCTGTTTTTT; length: 15; V: TRBV5-6; J: TRBJ2-2; D: NA; size: few
CDR3: CAGGTVKPEKLFF; DNA: TGTGCGGGGGGGACGGTAAAGCCTGAAAAACTGTTTTTT; length: 13; V: TRBV30; J: TRBJ1-4; D: NA; size: NA
CDR3: CTSSPTSGGTYEQYF; DNA: TGCACCAGCAGTCCTACTAGCGGGGGGACCTACGAGCAGTACTTC; length: 15; V: TRBV1; J: TRBJ2-7; D: NA; size: few
CDR3: CATSRDLGAGGYGYTF; DNA: TGTGCCACCAGCAGAGATCTCGGAGCAGGAGGCTATGGCTACACCTTC; length: 16; V: TRBV15; J: TRBJ1-2; D: NA; size: once
CDR3: CASSSGGYEQFF; DNA: TGTGCCAGCAGTTCAGGGGGCTATGAGCAGTTCTTC; length: 12; V: TRBV2; J: TRBJ2-1; D: TRBD1; size: NA
CDR3: CAWAGLAGYEQYF; DNA: TGTGCCTGGGCTGGACTAGCGGGTTACGAGCAGTACTTC; length: 13; V: TRBV30; J: TRBJ2-7; D: TRBD2; size: once
CDR3: CASSQEGTGFYEQYF; DNA: TGCGCCAGCAGCCAAGAAGGGACAGGGTTCTACGAGCAGTACTTC; length: 15; V: TRBV4-1; J: TRBJ2-7; D: TRBD1; size: NA
CDR3: CASSAEARSSYNEQFF; DNA: TGTGCCAGTAGTGCCGAGGCCCGGAGCTCCTACAATGAGCAGTTCTTC; length: 16; V: TRBV19; J: TRBJ2-1; D: NA; size: once
CDR3: CASSPTPTLEAFF; DNA: TGTGCCAGCTCACCGACACCTACTCTTGAAGCTTTCTTT; length: 13; V: TRBV18; J: TRBJ1-1; D: NA; size: NA
CDR3: CASSKSYNEQFF; DNA: TGTGCCAGCAGTAAGAGCTACAATGAGCAGTTCTTC; length: 12; V: TRBV2; J: TRBJ2-1; D: NA; size: NA
CDR3: CASSYDITYEQYF; DNA: TGTGCCAGCAGTTATGACATTACCTACGAGCAGTACTTC; length: 13; V: TRBV6-5; J: TRBJ2-7; D: NA; size: NA
CDR3: CASRPEGGSTDTQYF; DNA: TGTGCCAGTAGACCCGAGGGCGGGAGCACAGATACGCAGTATTTT; length: 15; V: TRBV19; J: TRBJ2-3; D: NA; size: NA
CDR3: CASSPPTGTHYGYTF; DNA: TGTGCCAGCTCACCACCGACGGGAACCCACTATGGCTACACCTTC; length: 15; V: TRBV18; J: TRBJ1-2; D: NA; size: NA
CDR3: CASTVGVGRDTQYF; DNA: TGTGCCAGTACCGTGGGAGTTGGGAGAGATACGCAGTATTTT; length: 14; V: TRBV7-2; J: TRBJ2-3; D: NA; size: NA
CDR3: CASSYSGGGEAFF; DNA: TGTGCCAGCAGTTACTCAGGCGGGGGTGAAGCTTTCTTT; length: 13; V: TRBV6-5; J: TRBJ1-1; D: NA; size: few
CDR3: CASSPENVGNTIYF; DNA: TGCGCCAGCAGCCCCGAGAATGTTGGAAACACCATATATTTT; length: 14; V: TRBV5-1; J: TRBJ1-3; D: NA; size: NA
CDR3: CASSPRPYEQYF; DNA: TGTGCCAGCAGCCCCCGCCCCTACGAGCAGTACTTC; length: 12; V: TRBV16; J: TRBJ2-7; D: NA; size: NA
CDR3: CASSEAASNQPQHF; DNA: TGTGCCAGCAGTGAAGCAGCGAGCAATCAGCCCCAGCATTTT; length: 14; V: TRBV6-1; J: TRBJ1-5; D: NA; size: NA
CDR3: CASSLGGASTGELFF; DNA: TGTGCCAGCAGTTTGGGGGGGGCGTCGACCGGGGAGCTGTTTTTT; length: 15; V: TRBV6-5; J: TRBJ2-2; D: NA; size: NA
CDR3: CASSQFERRLTGELFF; DNA: TGTGCCAGCAGCCAATTTGAGCGGAGACTTACCGGGGAGCTGTTTTTT; length: 16; V: TRBV14; J: TRBJ2-2; D: NA; size: NA
CDR3: CASSQDLWGQASYNSPLHF; DNA: TGTGCCAGCAGCCAAGATCTGTGGGGGCAAGCCTCCTATAATTCACCCCTCCACTTT; length: 19; V: TRBV14; J: TRBJ1-6; D: NA; size: NA